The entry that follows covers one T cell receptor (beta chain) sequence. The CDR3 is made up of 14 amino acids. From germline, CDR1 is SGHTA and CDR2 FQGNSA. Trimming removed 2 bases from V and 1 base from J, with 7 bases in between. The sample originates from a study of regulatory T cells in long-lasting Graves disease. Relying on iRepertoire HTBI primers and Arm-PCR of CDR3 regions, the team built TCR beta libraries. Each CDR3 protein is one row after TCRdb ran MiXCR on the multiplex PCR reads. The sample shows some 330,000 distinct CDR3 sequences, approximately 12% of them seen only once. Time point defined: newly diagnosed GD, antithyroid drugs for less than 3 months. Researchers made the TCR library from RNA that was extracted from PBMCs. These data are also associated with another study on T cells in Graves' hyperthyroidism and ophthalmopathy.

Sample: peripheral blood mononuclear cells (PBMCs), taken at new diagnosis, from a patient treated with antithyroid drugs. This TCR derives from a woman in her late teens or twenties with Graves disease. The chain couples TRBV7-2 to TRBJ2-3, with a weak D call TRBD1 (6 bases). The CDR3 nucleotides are TGTGCCAGCAGCTTACACAGGGGCACAGATACGCAGTATTTT. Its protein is CASSLHRGTDTQYF.